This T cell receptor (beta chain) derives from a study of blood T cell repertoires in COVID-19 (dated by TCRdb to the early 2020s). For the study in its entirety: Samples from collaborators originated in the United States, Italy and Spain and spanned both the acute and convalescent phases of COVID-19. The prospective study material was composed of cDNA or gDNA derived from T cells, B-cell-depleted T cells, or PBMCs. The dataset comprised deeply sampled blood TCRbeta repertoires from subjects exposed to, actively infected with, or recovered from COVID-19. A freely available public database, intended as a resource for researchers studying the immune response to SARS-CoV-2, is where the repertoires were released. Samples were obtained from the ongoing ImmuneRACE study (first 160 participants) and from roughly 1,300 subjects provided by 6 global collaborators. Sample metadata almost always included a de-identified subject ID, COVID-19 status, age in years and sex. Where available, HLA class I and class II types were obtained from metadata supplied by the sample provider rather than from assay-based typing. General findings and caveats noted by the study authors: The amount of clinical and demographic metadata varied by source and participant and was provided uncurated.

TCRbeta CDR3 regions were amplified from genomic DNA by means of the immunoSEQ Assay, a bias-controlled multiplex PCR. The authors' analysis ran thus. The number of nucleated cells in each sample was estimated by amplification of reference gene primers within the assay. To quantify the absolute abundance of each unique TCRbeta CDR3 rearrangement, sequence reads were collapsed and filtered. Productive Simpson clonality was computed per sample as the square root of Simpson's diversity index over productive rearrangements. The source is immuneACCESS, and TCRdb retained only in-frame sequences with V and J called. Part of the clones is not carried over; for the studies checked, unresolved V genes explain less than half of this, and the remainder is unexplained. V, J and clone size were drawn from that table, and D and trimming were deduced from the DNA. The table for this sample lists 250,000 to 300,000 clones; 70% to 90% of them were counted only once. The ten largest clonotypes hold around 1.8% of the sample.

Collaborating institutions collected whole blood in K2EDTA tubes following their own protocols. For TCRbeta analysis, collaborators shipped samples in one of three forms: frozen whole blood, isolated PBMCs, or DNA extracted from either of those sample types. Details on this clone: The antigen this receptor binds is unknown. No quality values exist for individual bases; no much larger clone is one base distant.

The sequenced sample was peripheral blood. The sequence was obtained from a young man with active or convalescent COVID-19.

The CDR3 protein sequence reads: CSASGTGGWRTEAFF. The nucleotide sequence is given as TGCAGTGCTAGTGGGACAGGGGGCTGGCGGACTGAAGCTTTCTTT. In this chain, TRBV20-1 is recombined with TRBJ1-1, with 12 bases aligning to TRBD1. Unmatched junction bases come to 7, with V trimmed by 3 bases and J by 5 bases. CDR1 and CDR2 are read off the germline V gene (reference sequence) as DFQATT and SNEGSKA. Including cysteine and phenylalanine, the CDR3 has 15 amino acids. Only CDR3 DNA remains: 45 bases, in frame from the first base.